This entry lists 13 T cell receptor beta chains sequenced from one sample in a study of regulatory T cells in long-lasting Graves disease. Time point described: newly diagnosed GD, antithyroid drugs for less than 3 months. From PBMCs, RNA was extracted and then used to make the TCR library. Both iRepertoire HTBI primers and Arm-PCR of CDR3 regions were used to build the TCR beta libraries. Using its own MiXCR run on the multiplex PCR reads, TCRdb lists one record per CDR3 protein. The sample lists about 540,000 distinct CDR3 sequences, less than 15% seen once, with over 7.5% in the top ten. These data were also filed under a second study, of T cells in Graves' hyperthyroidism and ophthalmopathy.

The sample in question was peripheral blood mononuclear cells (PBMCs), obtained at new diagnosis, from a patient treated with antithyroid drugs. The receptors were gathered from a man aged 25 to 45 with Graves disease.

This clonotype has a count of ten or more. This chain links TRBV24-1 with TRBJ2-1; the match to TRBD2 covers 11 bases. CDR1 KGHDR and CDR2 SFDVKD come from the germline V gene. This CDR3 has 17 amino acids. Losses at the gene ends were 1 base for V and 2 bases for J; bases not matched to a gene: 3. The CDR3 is CATSDFSGRAPYNEQFF. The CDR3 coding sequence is TGTGCCACCAGTGATTTTAGCGGGAGGGCCCCCTACAATGAGCAGTTCTTC.

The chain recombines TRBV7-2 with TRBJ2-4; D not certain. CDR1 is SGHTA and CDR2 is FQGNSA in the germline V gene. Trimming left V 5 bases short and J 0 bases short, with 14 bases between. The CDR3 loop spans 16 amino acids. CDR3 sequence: CASSATAPLAKNIQYF. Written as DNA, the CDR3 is TGTGCCAGCAGCGCCACAGCTCCTCTAGCCAAAAACATTCAGTACTTC. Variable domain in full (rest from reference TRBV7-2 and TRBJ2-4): GAGVSQSPSNKVTEKGKDVELRCDPISGHTALYWYRQSLGQGLEFLIYFQGNSAPDKSGLPSDRFSAERTGGSVSTLTIQRTQQEDSAVYLCASSATAPLAKNIQYFGAGTRLSVL.

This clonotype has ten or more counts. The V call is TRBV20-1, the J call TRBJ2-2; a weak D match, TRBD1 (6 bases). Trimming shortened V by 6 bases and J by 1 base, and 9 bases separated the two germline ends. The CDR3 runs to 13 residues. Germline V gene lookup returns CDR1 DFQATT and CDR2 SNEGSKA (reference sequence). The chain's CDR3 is CSAGTLNTGELFF. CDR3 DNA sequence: TGCAGTGCAGGGACATTGAACACCGGGGAGCTGTTTTTT.

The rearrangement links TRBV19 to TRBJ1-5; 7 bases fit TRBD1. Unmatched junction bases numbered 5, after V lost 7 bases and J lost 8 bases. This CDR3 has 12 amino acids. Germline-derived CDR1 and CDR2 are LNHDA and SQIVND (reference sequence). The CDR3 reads CASTTGYEPQHF. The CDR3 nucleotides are TGTGCCAGTACGACAGGGTATGAGCCCCAGCATTTT.

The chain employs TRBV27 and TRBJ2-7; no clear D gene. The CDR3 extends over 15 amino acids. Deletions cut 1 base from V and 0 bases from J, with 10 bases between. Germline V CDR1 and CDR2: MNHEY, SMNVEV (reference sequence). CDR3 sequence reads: CASSLFGRSSYEQYF. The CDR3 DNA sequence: TGTGCCAGCAGTTTATTCGGGCGGAGCTCCTACGAGCAGTACTTC.

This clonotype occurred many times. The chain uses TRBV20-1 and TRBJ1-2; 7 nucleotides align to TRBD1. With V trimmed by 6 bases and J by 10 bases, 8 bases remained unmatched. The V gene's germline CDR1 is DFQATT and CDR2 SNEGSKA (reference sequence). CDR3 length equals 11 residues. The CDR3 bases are TGCAGTGCACGAGGGACAGAGTTCTACACCTTC. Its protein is CSARGTEFYTF.

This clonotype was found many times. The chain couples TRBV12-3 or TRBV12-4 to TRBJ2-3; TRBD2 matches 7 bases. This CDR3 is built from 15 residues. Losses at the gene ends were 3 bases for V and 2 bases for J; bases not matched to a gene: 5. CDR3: CASSLGGGYTDTQYF. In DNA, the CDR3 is TGTGCCAGCAGTTTGGGCGGGGGTTACACAGATACGCAGTATTTT.

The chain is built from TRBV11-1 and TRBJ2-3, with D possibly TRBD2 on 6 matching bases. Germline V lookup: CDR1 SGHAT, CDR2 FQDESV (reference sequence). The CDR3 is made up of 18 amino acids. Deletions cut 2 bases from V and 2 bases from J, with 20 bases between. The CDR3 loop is CASSLNGDRPGDTDTQYF. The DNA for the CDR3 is TGTGCCAGCAGCTTAAATGGCGACAGACCGGGGGACACAGATACGCAGTATTTT.

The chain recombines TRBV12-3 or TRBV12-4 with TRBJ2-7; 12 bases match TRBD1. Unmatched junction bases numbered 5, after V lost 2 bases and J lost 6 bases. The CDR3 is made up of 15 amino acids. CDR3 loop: CASSLLGQGAPEQYF. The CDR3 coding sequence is TGTGCCAGCAGTTTATTGGGACAGGGGGCGCCCGAGCAGTACTTC.

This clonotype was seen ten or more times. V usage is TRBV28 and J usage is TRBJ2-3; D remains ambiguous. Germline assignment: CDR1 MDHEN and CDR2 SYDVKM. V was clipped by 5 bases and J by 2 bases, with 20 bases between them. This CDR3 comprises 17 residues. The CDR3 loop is CASSPRLSRSSTDTQYF. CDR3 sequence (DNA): TGTGCCAGCAGTCCACGACTCTCCCGCTCCTCCACAGATACGCAGTATTTT.

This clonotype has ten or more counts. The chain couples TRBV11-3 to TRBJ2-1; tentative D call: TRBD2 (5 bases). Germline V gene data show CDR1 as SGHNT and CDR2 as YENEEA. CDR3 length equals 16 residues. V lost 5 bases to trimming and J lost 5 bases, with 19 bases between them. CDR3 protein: CASSHTRVSPNNEQFF. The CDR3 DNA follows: TGTGCCAGCAGCCACACGCGGGTCTCGCCCAACAATGAGCAGTTCTTC.

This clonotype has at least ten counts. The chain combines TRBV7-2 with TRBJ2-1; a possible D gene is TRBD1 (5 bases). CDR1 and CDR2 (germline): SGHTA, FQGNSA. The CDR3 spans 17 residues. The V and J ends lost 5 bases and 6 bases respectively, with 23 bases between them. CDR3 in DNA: TGTGCCAGCAGCCCCACAATGACTCTAGGACACGGCAATGAGCAGTTCTTC. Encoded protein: CASSPTMTLGHGNEQFF.

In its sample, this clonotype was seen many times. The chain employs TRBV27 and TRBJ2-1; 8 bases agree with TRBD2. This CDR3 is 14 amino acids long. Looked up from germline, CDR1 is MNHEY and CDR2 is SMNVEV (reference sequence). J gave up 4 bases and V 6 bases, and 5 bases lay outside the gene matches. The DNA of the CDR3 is TGTGCCAGCAGAACCGGGGGGGGTTACAATGAGCAGTTCTTC. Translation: CASRTGGGYNEQFF.